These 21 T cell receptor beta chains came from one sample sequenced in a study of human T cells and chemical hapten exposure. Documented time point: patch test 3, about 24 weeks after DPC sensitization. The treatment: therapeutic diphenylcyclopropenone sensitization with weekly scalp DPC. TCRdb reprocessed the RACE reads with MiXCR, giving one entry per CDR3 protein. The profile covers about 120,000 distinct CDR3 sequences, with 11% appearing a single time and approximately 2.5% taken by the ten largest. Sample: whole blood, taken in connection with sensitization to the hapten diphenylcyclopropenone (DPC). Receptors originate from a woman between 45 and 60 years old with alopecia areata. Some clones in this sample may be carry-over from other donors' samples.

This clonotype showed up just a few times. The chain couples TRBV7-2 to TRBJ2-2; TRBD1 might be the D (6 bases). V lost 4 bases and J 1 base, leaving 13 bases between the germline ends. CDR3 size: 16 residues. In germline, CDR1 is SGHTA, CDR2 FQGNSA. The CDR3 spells CASSYQTGWNTGELFF. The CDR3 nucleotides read TGTGCCAGCAGCTATCAGACAGGATGGAACACCGGGGAGCTGTTTTTT. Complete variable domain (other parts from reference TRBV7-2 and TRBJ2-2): GAGVSQSPSNKVTEKGKDVELRCDPISGHTALYWYRQSLGQGLEFLIYFQGNSAPDKSGLPSDRFSAERTGGSVSTLTIQRTQQEDSAVYLCASSYQTGWNTGELFFGEGSRLTVL.

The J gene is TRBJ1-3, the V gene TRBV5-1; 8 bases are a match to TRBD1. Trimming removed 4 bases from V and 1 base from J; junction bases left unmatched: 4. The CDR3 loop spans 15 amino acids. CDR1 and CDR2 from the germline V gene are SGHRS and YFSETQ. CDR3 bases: TGCGCCAGCAGCGCGGACAGGGCATCTGGAAACACCATATATTTT. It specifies CASSADRASGNTIYF.

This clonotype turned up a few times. CDR3 protein: CASSLDVGGGDTQYF. The CDR3 DNA reads TGTGCCAGCAGCTTAGATGTTGGGGGCGGAGATACGCAGTATTTT. The chain is built from TRBV11-2 and TRBJ2-3; D might be TRBD1 (6 bases). Trimming left V 0 bases short and J 5 bases short, with 12 bases between. The CDR3 totals 15 residues. Germline CDR1 reads SGHAT; CDR2 reads FQNNGV. Drawing the rest from reference TRBV11-2 and TRBJ2-3, the complete variable domain is EAGVAQSPRYKIIEKRQSVAFWCNPISGHATLYWYQQILGQGPKLLIQFQNNGVVDDSQLPKDRFSAERLKGVDSTLKIQPAKLEDSAVYLCASSLDVGGGDTQYFGPGTRLTVL.

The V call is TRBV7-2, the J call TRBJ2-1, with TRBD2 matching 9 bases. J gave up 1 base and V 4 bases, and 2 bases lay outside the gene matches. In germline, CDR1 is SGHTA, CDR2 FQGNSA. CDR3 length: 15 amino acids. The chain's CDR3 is CASSSSGRSYNEQFF. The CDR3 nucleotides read TGTGCCAGCAGCTCCAGCGGGAGGTCCTACAATGAGCAGTTCTTC.

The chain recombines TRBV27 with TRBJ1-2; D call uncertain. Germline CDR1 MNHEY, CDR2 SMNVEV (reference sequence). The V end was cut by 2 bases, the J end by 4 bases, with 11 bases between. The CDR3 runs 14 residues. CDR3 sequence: CASSLNSRTYGYTF. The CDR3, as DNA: TGTGCCAGCAGTTTAAATTCCAGGACCTATGGCTACACCTTC.

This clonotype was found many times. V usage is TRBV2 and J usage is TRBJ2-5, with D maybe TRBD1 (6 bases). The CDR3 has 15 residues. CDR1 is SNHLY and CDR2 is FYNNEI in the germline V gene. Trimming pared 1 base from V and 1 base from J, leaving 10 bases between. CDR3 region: CASSEEGQTQETQYF. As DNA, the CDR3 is TGTGCCAGCAGTGAAGAAGGACAGACCCAAGAGACCCAGTACTTC.

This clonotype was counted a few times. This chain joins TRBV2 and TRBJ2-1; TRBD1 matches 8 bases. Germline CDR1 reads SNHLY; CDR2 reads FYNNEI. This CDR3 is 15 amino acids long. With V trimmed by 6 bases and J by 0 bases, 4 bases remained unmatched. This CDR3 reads CASRGTGRSYNEQFF. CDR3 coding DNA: TGTGCCAGCAGGGGGACAGGCCGCTCCTACAATGAGCAGTTCTTC.

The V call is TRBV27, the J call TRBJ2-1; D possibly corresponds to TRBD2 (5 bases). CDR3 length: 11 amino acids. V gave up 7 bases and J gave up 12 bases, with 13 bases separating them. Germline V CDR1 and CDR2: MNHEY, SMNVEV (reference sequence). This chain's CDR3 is CASKSGRGQFF. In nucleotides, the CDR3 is TGTGCCAGCAAATCTGGACGGGGGCAGTTCTTC.

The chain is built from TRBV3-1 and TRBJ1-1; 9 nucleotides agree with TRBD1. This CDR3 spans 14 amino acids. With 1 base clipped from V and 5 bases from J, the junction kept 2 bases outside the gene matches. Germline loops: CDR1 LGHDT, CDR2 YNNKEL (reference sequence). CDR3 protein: CASSQVDRGTEAFF. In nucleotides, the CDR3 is TGTGCCAGCAGCCAAGTGGACAGGGGAACTGAAGCTTTCTTT.

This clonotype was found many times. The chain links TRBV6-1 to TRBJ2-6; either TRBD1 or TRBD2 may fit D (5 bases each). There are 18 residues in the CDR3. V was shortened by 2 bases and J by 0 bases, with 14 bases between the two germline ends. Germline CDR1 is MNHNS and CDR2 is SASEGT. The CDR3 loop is CASSERTWGSSGANVLTF. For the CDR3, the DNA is TGTGCCAGCAGTGAAAGGACTTGGGGCAGCTCTGGGGCCAACGTCCTGACTTTC.

This CDR3 is CASSHRARSEKLFF. The CDR3 DNA reads as TGTGCCAGCAGCCACAGGGCGCGAAGTGAAAAACTGTTTTTT. This chain uses TRBV3-1 with TRBJ1-4, with a possible D match to TRBD1 (5 bases). V was cut by 3 bases and J by 7 bases, with 12 bases left in between. This CDR3 has 14 amino acids. CDR1 LGHDT and CDR2 YNNKEL come from the germline V gene (reference sequence). Together with reference TRBV3-1 and TRBJ1-4, the CDR3 gives the full variable domain: DTAVSQTPKYLVTQMGNDKSIKCEQNLGHDTMYWYKQDSKKFLKIMFSYNNKELIINETVPNRFSPKSPDKAHLNLHINSLELGDSAVYFCASSHRARSEKLFFGSGTQLSVL.

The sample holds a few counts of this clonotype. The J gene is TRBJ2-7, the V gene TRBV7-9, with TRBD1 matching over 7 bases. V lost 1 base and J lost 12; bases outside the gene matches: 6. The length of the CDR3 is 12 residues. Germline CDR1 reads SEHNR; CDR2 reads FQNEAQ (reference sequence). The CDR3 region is CASSLETGPSYF. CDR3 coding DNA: TGTGCCAGCAGCTTAGAGACAGGGCCCTCGTACTTC.

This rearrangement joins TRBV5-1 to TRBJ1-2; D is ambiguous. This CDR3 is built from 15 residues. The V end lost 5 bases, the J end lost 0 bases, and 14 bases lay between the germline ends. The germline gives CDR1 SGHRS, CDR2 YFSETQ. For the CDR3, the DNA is TGCGCCAGCAGTTCCGCGGGGAACACTAACTATGGCTACACCTTC. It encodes CASSSAGNTNYGYTF.

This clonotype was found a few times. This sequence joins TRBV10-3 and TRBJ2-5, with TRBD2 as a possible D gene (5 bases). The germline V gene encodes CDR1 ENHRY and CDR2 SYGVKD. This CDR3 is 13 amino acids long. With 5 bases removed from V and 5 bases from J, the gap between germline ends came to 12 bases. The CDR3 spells CAISISVGETQYF. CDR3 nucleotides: TGTGCCATCAGTATTAGCGTTGGGGAGACCCAGTACTTC.

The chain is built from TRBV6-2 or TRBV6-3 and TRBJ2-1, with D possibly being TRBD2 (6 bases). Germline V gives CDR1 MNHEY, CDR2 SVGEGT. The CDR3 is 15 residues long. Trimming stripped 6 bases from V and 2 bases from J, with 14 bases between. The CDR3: CASSKGLATYNEQFF. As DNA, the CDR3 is TGTGCCAGCAGCAAGGGACTCGCAACCTACAATGAGCAGTTCTTC.

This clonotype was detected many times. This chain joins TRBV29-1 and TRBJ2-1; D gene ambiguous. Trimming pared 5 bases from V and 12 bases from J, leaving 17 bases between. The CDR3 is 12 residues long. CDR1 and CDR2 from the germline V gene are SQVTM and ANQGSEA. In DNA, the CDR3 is TGCAGCGTTCTTCCTCCAGGAAGGGCGCAGTTCTTC. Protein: CSVLPPGRAQFF.

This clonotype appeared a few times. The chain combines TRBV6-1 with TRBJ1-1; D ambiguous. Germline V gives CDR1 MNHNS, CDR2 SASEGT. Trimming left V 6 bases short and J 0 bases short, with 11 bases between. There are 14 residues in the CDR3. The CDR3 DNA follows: TGTGCCAGCAGCACCATCCTACTGAACACTGAAGCTTTCTTT. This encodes CASSTILLNTEAFF.

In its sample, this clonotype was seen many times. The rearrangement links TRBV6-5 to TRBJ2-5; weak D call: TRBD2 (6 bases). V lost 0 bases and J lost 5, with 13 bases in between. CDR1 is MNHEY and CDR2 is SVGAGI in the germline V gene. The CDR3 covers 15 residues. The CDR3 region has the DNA TGTGCCAGCAGTTACTCGGGGGGAGAGGCTGAGACCCAGTACTTC. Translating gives CASSYSGGEAETQYF.

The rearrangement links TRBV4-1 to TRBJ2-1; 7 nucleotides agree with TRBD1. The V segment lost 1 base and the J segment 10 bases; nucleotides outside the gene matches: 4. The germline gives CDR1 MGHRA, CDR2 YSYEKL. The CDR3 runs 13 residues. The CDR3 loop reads CASSQGQGWEQFF. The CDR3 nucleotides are TGCGCCAGCAGCCAAGGACAGGGCTGGGAGCAGTTCTTC.

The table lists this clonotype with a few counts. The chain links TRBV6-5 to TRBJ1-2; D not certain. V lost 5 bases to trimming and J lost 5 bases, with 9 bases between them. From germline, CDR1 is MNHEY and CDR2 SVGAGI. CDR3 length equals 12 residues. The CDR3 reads CASSKAPYGYTF. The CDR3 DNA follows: TGTGCCAGCAGTAAGGCTCCATATGGCTACACCTTC.

The CDR3 region has the DNA TGTGCCAGCAGTTACAGACTAGCGGGCGTGGATGAGCAGTTCTTC. Translating gives CASSYRLAGVDEQFF. V usage is TRBV6-6 and J usage is TRBJ2-1; 10 positions match TRBD2. The V gene end was trimmed by 2 bases and the J gene end by 8 bases; junction bases not matched to a gene: 6. Germline-derived CDR1 and CDR2 are MNHNY and SVGAGI (reference sequence). The CDR3 sequence is 15 residues long.